This TCR beta chain derives from a study of early T cells in non-severe SARS-CoV-2 infection. Unique molecular identifiers were attached to individual cDNA molecules. TCRdb analysed the 5' RACE reads with MiXCR anew, one entry per CDR3 protein. The sample lists more than 50,000 distinct CDR3 sequences, about 9.1% seen once, with 3.5% to 5% in the top ten. V was shortened by 3 bases and J by 3 bases, with 8 bases between the two germline ends. Germline V gene lookup returns CDR1 SNHLY and CDR2 FYNNEI. The CDR3 sequence is 13 residues long. The receptor was derived from an adult who was a healthcare worker with PCR-confirmed SARS-CoV-2 infection or an uninfected control (not recorded which). The material sequenced was whole blood. J is TRBJ1-1 and V is TRBV2, with D unclear. The CDR3 DNA is TGTGCCAGCAGTGAGAGACGGTACACTGAAGCTTTCTTT. Protein product: CASSERRYTEAFF.